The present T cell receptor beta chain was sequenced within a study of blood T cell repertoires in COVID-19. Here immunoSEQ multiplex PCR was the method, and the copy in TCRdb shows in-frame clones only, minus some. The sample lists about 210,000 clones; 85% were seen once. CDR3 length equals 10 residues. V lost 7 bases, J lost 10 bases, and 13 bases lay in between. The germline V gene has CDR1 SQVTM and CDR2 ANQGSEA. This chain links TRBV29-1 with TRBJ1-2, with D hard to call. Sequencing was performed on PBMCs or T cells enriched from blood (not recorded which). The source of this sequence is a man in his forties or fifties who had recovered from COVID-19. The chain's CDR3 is CSDIAVPYTF. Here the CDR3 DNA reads TGCAGCGATATAGCGGTACCCTACACCTTC.